One and the same sample provided the 21 T cell receptor beta chains below, sequenced in a study of blood T cells in healthy people across ages. Next came a second PCR, run for about 7 to 12 cycles, which used a sample-barcoded 5' primer along with a J-beta primer mix. Using its own MiXCR run on the 5' RACE reads, TCRdb lists one record per CDR3 protein. The data contain about 900,000 distinct CDR3 sequences, about 62% of them seen just once; the ten biggest clones take up roughly 26%. Material: blood. These receptors were obtained from a young man in good health.

V gene TRBV5-4 combines with J gene TRBJ2-7; 7 bases line up with TRBD1. V lost 2 bases to trimming and J lost 3 bases; unmatched junction nucleotides: 5. The CDR3 has 14 residues. Germline V gene lookup returns CDR1 SGHNT and CDR2 YYREEE (reference sequence). CDR3 sequence reads: CASSLQGFDYEQYF. Written as DNA, the CDR3 is TGTGCCAGCAGCTTACAGGGGTTCGACTACGAGCAGTACTTC.

This clonotype showed up just once. This rearrangement joins TRBV3-1 to TRBJ2-7; D possibly matches TRBD1 or TRBD2 (6 bases each). V lost 4 bases to trimming and J lost 0 bases, with 10 bases between them. Germline assignment: CDR1 LGHDT and CDR2 YNNKEL (reference sequence). The CDR3 covers 14 residues. The CDR3 sequence is CASSPPGASYEQYF. For the CDR3, the DNA is TGTGCCAGCAGCCCCCCGGGGGCCTCCTACGAGCAGTACTTC.

This clonotype has just a few counts. The chain combines TRBV5-4 with TRBJ2-6; 7 nucleotides agree with TRBD1. This CDR3 contains 18 residues. After removal of 2 bases from V and 2 bases from J, the junction contained 10 bases not matched to a gene. Germline V gene lookup returns CDR1 SGHNT and CDR2 YYREEE (reference sequence). The CDR3, as DNA: TGTGCCAGCAGCTTCCCGGACAGGAAAGCTGCTGGGGCCAACGTCCTGACTTTC. This sequence encodes CASSFPDRKAAGANVLTF. The complete variable domain, with remaining parts taken from reference TRBV5-4 and TRBJ2-6, reads ETGVTQSPTHLIKTRGQQVTLRCSSQSGHNTVSWYQQALGQGPQFIFQYYREEENGRGNFPPRFSGLQFPNYSSELNVNALELDDSALYLCASSFPDRKAAGANVLTFGAGSRLTVL.

The rearrangement uses TRBV7-2 and TRBJ2-7, with D unresolved. This CDR3 spans 13 amino acids. Germline CDR1 is SGHTA and CDR2 is FQGNSA. V was shortened by 5 bases and J by 3 bases, with 11 bases between the two germline ends. The CDR3 sequence is CASSVRNFYEQYF. CDR3 sequence (DNA): TGTGCCAGCAGCGTCAGGAACTTCTACGAGCAGTACTTC.

The V gene is TRBV10-3, the J gene TRBJ1-2, with D uncertain. V was pared by 4 bases and J by 7 bases, with 10 bases between. In germline, CDR1 is ENHRY, CDR2 SYGVKD. The CDR3 has 12 residues. The CDR3, as DNA: TGTGCCATCAGTGCGGGCAGTGGTGGCTACACCTTC. Residues: CAISAGSGGYTF.

This chain joins TRBV6-4 and TRBJ2-3; TRBD2 might be the D (6 bases). V lost 3 bases, J lost 4 bases, and 8 bases lay in between. Germline CDR1 and CDR2: MRHNA and SNTAGT. The CDR3 sequence is 13 residues long. CDR3 nucleotides: TGTGCCAGCAGTGAGTCTAGCGCAGATACGCAGTATTTT. Its protein product is CASSESSADTQYF.

This chain joins TRBV28 and TRBJ2-5; TRBD1 agrees at 8 bases. V lost 6 bases, J lost 2 bases, and 11 bases stayed unmatched. CDR1 is MDHEN, CDR2 SYDVKM, per germline. The CDR3 consists of 16 residues. In nucleotides, the CDR3 is TGTGCCAGCAGCCGTTCCGGGACAGGACCGCAAGAGACCCAGTACTTC. Protein product: CASSRSGTGPQETQYF.

This sequence joins TRBV6-6 and TRBJ2-5; possibly TRBD2 for D (5 bases). The germline V and J ends were trimmed by 9 bases and 5 bases, with 13 bases remaining between them. There are 12 residues in the CDR3. Germline V gives CDR1 MNHNY, CDR2 SVGAGI (reference sequence). The CDR3: CASYRTGETQYF. The CDR3 coding sequence is TGTGCCAGTTACCGGACTGGCGAGACCCAGTACTTC.

The chain couples TRBV5-1 to TRBJ2-4; 10 bases are a match to TRBD2. The germline CDR1 and CDR2 sequences are SGHRS and YFSETQ. With 2 bases clipped from V and 13 bases from J, the junction kept 18 bases outside the gene matches. CDR3 size: 17 residues. CDR3 region: CASSLNPGTSVLSEQYF. DNA of the CDR3: TGCGCCAGCAGCTTAAACCCGGGGACTAGCGTCCTGTCTGAGCAGTACTTC.

The chain has TRBV7-2 and TRBJ1-4; D perhaps matches TRBD1 (6 bases). The ends were cut back, 3 bases at V and 2 bases at J, with 10 bases in the middle. CDR1 SGHTA and CDR2 FQGNSA come from the germline V gene. CDR3 size: 15 residues. The CDR3 nucleotides read TGTGCCAGCAGCTTGACGGGGGCGACTAATGAAAAACTGTTTTTT. Encoded protein: CASSLTGATNEKLFF.

The chain uses TRBV3-1 and TRBJ2-7, with TRBD1 matching 8 bases. CDR3 length: 16 amino acids. V shed 4 bases and J 5 bases; nucleotides not matched to a gene: 13. Per germline, CDR1 LGHDT and CDR2 YNNKEL (reference sequence). The CDR3 sequence is CASSLLGQAHPNEQYF. CDR3 coding DNA: TGTGCCAGCAGCCTCTTGGGACAGGCGCACCCCAACGAGCAGTACTTC.

In this sample, this clonotype turned up once. This rearrangement joins TRBV9 to TRBJ1-2; possibly TRBD1 for D (6 bases). The CDR3 has 15 amino acids. The V end was cut by 3 bases, the J end by 1 base, with 13 bases between. CDR1 is SGDLS, CDR2 YYNGEE, per germline. CDR3 sequence (DNA): TGTGCCAGCAGCGACGACAGGAATTATAACTATGGCTACACCTTC. Protein sequence: CASSDDRNYNYGYTF.

The chain carries TRBV4-2 and TRBJ2-7; possibly TRBD1 for D (5 bases). V dropped 0 bases and J dropped 3 bases, with 12 bases sitting between them. The V gene's germline CDR1 is LGHNA and CDR2 YNFKEQ. The CDR3 sequence is 15 residues long. CDR3 in DNA: TGTGCCAGCAGCCAAGATAGGGGCCGGAGCTACGAGCAGTACTTC. Translated, it gives CASSQDRGRSYEQYF.

J is TRBJ2-4 and V is TRBV7-2; 8 bases map to TRBD1. The J call may not be correct, given that the DNA end is closer to TRBJ2-7. The CDR3 is made up of 15 amino acids. Germline V gene data show CDR1 as SGHTA and CDR2 as FQGNSA. CDR3 bases: TGTGCCAGCAGCTTAGCCGCAGGGGGCGACTACGAGCAGTACTTC. Translation gives CASSLAAGGDYEQYF.

The genes are TRBV4-2 and TRBJ2-1; 11 bases fit TRBD1. The J segment lost 4 bases and the V segment lost 2 bases, leaving 4 bases of the junction unmatched. The CDR3 extends over 16 amino acids. Germline CDR1 is LGHNA and CDR2 is YNFKEQ. CDR3: CASSQPDRGLYNEQFF. For the CDR3, the DNA is TGTGCCAGCAGCCAACCGGACAGGGGGCTGTACAATGAGCAGTTCTTC.

This chain joins TRBV7-9 and TRBJ1-5; 9 nucleotides match TRBD1. Germline values: CDR1 SEHNR, CDR2 FQNEAQ (reference sequence). Trimming at V came to 3 bases and at J to 7 bases, leaving 10 bases not matched to a gene. The CDR3 length is 16 residues. The CDR3 DNA reads TGTGCCAGCAGCTTGGGACAGGGCAGATTGAGGCAGCCCCAGCATTTT. It specifies CASSLGQGRLRQPQHF.

V is TRBV4-1 and J is TRBJ2-1, with D tentatively TRBD2 (7 bases). This CDR3 has 15 residues. The V and J ends lost 8 bases and 0 bases respectively, with 14 bases between them. Germline V gene lookup returns CDR1 MGHRA and CDR2 YSYEKL. CDR3 residues: CASETRGGSYNEQFF. CDR3 nucleotides: TGCGCCAGCGAGACTAGGGGGGGCTCCTACAATGAGCAGTTCTTC.

The rearrangement uses TRBV10-3 and TRBJ1-2; TRBD1 might be the D (5 bases). Germline lookup yields CDR1 ENHRY and CDR2 SYGVKD. V lost 5 bases and J 4 bases, leaving 8 bases between the germline ends. The CDR3 has 12 residues. CDR3 nucleotide sequence: TGTGCCATCAGTACAGGACTCTATGGCTACACCTTC. It codes for CAISTGLYGYTF.

This clonotype turned up a few times. The J gene is TRBJ2-1, the V gene TRBV6-1, with D maybe TRBD2 (6 bases). The V end was cut by 0 bases, the J end by 1 base, with 10 bases between. CDR1 is MNHNS and CDR2 is SASEGT in the germline V gene. This CDR3 contains 16 residues. This CDR3 reads CASSEARGFSYNEQFF. Written as DNA, the CDR3 is TGTGCCAGCAGTGAAGCGCGGGGCTTTTCCTACAATGAGCAGTTCTTC.

The chain uses TRBV7-3 and TRBJ2-4; the D gene is possibly TRBD1 (6 bases). Germline assignment: CDR1 SGHTA and CDR2 FQGTGA. V dropped 2 bases and J dropped 5 bases, with 10 bases sitting between them. The CDR3 contains 14 residues. In nucleotides, the CDR3 is TGTGCCAGCAGCTTAGGGGCAGGGGAAAACATTCAGTACTTC. Translated: CASSLGAGENIQYF.

This clonotype was observed a few times. Here the CDR3 reads CASSFERGEAEQYF. The CDR3 DNA reads as TGTGCCAGCAGCTTCGAGAGGGGGGAAGCCGAGCAGTACTTC. The V and J genes are TRBV7-9 and TRBJ2-7; either TRBD1 or TRBD2 may supply D (6 bases each). The CDR3 contains 14 residues. Germline-derived CDR1 and CDR2 are SEHNR and FQNEAQ (reference sequence). V lost 3 bases and J lost 6, with 15 bases in between. Supplemented by reference TRBV7-9 and TRBJ2-7, the full variable domain reads DTGVSQNPRHKITKRGQNVTFRCDPISEHNRLYWYRQTLGQGPEFLTYFQNEAQLEKSRLLSDRFSAERPKGSFSTLEIQRTEQGDSAMYLCASSFERGEAEQYFGPGTRLTVT.